This T cell receptor beta chain appears in the sequencing data of a study of identical twins. A universal primer site arose from template switching, and cDNA bore unique molecular identifiers. Using its own MiXCR run on the 5' RACE reads, TCRdb lists one record per CDR3 protein. The table lists fewer than 250,000 distinct CDR3 sequences, around a sixth of them singletons. The V and J ends lost 6 bases and 0 bases, in that order; junction bases with no gene match: 8. This CDR3 region has 16 residues. These data were likewise used in another study, on T cells expressing NK-cell markers.

The specimen sequenced was CD8+ T cells sorted from blood. This receptor was taken from a woman between 18 and 30 years old in good health. The chain employs TRBV12-3 or TRBV12-4 and TRBJ2-3, with 8 bases aligning to TRBD1. This CDR3 is CASSSGQGGSTDTQYF. CDR3 in DNA: TGTGCCAGCAGCTCTGGACAGGGAGGAAGCACAGATACGCAGTATTTT.